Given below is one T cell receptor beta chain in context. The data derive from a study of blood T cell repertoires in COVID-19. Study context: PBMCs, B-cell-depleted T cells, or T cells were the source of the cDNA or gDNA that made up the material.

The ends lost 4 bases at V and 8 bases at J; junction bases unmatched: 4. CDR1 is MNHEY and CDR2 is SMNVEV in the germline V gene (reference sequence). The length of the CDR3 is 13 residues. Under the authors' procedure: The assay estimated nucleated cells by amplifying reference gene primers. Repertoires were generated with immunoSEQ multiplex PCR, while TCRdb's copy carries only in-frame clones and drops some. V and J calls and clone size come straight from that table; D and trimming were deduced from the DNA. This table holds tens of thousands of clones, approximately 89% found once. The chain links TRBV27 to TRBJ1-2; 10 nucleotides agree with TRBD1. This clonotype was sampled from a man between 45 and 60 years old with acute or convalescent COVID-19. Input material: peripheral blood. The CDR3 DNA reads TGTGCCAGCAGTTCGGGACAGGGGACGGGCTACACCTTC. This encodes CASSSGQGTGYTF.